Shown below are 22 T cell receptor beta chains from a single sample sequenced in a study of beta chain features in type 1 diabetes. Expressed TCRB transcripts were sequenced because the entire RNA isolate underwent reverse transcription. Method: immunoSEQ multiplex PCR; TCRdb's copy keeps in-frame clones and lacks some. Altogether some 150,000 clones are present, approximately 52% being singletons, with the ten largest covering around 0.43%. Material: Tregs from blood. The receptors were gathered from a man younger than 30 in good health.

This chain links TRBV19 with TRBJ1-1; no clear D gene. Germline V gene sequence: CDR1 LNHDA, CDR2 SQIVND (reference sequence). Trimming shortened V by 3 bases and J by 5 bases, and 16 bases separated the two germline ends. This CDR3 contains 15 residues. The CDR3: CASSIPRLMRTEAFF. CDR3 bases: TGTGCCAGTAGTATTCCCCGATTAATGCGGACTGAAGCTTTCTTT.

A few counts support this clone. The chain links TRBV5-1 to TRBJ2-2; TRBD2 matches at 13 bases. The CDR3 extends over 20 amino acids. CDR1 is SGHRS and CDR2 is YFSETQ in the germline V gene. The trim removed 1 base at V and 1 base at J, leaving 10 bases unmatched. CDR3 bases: TGCGCCAGCAGCTTGAAGTTGGGACTAGCGGGGTGGATGAACACCGGGGAGCTGTTTTTT. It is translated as CASSLKLGLAGWMNTGELFF.

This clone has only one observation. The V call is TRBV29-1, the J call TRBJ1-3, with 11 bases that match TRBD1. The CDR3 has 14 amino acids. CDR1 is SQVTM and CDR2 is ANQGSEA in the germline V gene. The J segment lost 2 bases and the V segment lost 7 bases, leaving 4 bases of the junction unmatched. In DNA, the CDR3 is TGCAGCGGCGGGACAGGGGGTGCTGGAAACACCATATATTTT. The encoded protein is CSGGTGGAGNTIYF.

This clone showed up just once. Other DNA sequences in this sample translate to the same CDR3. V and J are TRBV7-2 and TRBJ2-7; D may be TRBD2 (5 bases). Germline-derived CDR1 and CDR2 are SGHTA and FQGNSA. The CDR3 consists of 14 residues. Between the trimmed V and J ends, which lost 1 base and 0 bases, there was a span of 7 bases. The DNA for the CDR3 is TGTGCCAGCAGCTTAGTTGGAGGCTCCTACGAGCAGTACTTC. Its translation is CASSLVGGSYEQYF.

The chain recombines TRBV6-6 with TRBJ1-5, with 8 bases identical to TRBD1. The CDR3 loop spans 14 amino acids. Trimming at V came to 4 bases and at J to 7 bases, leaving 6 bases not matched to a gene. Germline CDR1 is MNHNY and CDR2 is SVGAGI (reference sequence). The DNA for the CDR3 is TGTGCCAGCAGTTCCCTGGACAGGGCCCAGCCCCAGCATTTT. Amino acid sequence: CASSSLDRAQPQHF.

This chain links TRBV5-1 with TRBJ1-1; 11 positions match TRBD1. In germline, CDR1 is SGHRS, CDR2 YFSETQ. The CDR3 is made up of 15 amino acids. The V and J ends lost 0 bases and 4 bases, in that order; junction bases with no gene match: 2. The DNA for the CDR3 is TGCGCCAGCAGCTTGGGGGGGACAGGGGGCACTGAAGCTTTCTTT. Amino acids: CASSLGGTGGTEAFF.

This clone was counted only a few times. The CDR3, as DNA: TGTGCCATCAGTGCCAGAGGGGCTAACAGGGGCGCGGCTTTCTTT. It specifies CAISARGANRGAAFF. The chain is built from TRBV10-3 and TRBJ1-1, with 7 bases fitting TRBD1. From germline, CDR1 is ENHRY and CDR2 SYGVKD. The V and J ends lost 4 bases and 11 bases, in that order; junction bases with no gene match: 16. CDR3 length equals 15 residues.

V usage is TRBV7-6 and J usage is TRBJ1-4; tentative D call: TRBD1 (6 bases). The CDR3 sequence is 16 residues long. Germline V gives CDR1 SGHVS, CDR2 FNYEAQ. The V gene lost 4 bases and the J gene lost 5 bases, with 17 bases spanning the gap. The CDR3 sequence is CASSSLLGALNEKLFF. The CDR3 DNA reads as TGTGCCAGCAGCTCCCTCTTGGGGGCACTGAATGAAAAACTGTTTTTT.

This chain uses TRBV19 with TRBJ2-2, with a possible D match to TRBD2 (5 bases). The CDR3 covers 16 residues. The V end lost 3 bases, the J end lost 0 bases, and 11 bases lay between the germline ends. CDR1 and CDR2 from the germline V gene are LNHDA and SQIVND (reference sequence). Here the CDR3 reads CASSIGETTNTGELFF. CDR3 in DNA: TGTGCCAGTAGTATTGGAGAGACTACGAACACCGGGGAGCTGTTTTTT.

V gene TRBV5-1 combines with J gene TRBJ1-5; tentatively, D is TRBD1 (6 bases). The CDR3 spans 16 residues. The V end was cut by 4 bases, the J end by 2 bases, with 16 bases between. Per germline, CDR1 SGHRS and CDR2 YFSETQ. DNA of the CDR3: TGCGCCAGCAGCCCCGCGGGGGGCGAAGGCAATCAGCCCCAGCATTTT. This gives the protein CASSPAGGEGNQPQHF.

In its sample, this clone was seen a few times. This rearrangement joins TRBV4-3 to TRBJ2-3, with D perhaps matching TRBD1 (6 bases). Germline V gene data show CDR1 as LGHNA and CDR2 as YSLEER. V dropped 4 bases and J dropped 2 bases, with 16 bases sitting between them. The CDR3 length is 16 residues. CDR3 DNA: TGCGCCAGCAGCCTGGACCACCAGGGGCCCACAGATACGCAGTATTTT. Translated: CASSLDHQGPTDTQYF.

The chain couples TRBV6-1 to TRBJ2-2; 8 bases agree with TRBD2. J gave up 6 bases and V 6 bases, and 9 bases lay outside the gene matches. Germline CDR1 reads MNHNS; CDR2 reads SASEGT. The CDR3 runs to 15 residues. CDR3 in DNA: TGTGCCAGCAGAAGGAGCGGGAGTTTAGCCGGGGAGCTGTTTTTT. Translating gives CASRRSGSLAGELFF.

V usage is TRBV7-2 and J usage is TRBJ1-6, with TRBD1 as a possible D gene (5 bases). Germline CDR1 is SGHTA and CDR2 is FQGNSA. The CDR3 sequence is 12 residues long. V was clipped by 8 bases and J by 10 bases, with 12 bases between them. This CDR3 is CASAFQGSPLHF. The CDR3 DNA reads TGTGCCAGCGCGTTTCAGGGCTCACCCCTCCACTTT.

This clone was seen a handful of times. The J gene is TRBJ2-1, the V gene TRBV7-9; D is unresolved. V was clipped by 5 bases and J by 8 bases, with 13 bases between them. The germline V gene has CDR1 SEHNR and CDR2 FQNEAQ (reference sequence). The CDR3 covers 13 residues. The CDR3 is CASSVQTIYEQFF. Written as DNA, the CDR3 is TGTGCCAGCAGCGTCCAAACTATCTATGAGCAGTTCTTC.

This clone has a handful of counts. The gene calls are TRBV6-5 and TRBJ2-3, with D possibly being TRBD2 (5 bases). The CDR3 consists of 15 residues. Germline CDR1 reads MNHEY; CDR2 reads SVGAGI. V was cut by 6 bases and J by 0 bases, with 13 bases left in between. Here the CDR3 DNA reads TGTGCCAGCAGACCATACGGACTTAGCACAGATACGCAGTATTTT. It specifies CASRPYGLSTDTQYF.

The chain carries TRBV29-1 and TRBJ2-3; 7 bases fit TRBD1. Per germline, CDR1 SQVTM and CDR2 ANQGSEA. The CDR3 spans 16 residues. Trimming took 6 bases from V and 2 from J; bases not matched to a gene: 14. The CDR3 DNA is TGCAGCGTCCCCGCCTGGACAGGACAAATCACAGATACGCAGTATTTT. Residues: CSVPAWTGQITDTQYF.

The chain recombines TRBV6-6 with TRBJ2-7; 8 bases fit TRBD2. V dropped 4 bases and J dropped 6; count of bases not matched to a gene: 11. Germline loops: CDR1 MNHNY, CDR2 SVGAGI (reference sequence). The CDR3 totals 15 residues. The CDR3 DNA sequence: TGTGCCAGCAGTTTACCTACTAGCGGCGCGGGCGAGCAGTACTTC. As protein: CASSLPTSGAGEQYF.

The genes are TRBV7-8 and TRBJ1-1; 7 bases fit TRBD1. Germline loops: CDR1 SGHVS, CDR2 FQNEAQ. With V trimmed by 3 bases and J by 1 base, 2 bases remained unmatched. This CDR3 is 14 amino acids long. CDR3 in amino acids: CASSFRQGNTEAFF. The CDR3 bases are TGTGCCAGCAGCTTTCGACAGGGGAACACTGAAGCTTTCTTT.

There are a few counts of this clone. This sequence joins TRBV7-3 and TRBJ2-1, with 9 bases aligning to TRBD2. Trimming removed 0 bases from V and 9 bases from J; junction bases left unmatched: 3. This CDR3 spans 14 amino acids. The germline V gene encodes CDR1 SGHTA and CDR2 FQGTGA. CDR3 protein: CASSLTSGGGEQFF. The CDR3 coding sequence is TGTGCCAGCAGCTTAACTAGCGGGGGCGGTGAGCAGTTCTTC.

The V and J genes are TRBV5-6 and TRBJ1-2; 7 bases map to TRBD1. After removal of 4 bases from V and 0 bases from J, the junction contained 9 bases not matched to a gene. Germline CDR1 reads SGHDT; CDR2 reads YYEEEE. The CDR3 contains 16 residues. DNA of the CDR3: TGTGCCAGCAGCGGACAAACAGGGGCAGCTAACTATGGCTACACCTTC. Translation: CASSGQTGAANYGYTF.

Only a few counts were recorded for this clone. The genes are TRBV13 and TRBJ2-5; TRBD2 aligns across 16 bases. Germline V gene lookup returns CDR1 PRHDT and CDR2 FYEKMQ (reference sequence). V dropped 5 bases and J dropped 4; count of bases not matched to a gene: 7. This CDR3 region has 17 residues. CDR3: CASSQGLAGGPGETQYF. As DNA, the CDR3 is TGTGCCAGCAGCCAGGGACTAGCGGGAGGGCCGGGAGAGACCCAGTACTTC.

The CDR3 loop is CASSQLAGEQYF. In DNA form, the CDR3 reads TGTGCCAGTAGTCAACTAGCGGGCGAGCAGTACTTC. The rearrangement links TRBV19 to TRBJ2-7; the match to TRBD2 covers 9 bases. The V segment lost 5 bases and the J segment 6 bases; nucleotides outside the gene matches: 2. Germline CDR1 is LNHDA and CDR2 is SQIVND (reference sequence). The CDR3 is 12 residues long.